This paragraph covers one TCR beta chain sequence. Its cognate antigen is unknown. Patients were excluded for uncontrolled infection, other autoimmune disease, pregnancy or lactation. The source of the PBMCs was 10 ml of fresh peripheral blood. The data belong to a study of T cells in Graves' hyperthyroidism and ophthalmopathy. General study findings and limits: Most expanded thyroid clonotypes above 0.001 also appeared in blood.

Amplification yielded TCR beta CDR3 regions, with RNA transcripts as the source. The HTBI primer set served for first-round RT-PCR of the TCR CDR3. Using its own MiXCR run on the multiplex PCR reads, TCRdb lists one record per CDR3 protein. The table has 600,000 to 650,000 distinct CDR3 sequences, under 25% seen once. CDR1 MNHEY and CDR2 SMNVEV come from the germline V gene (reference sequence). V lost 4 bases and J 3 bases, leaving 12 bases between the germline ends. The CDR3 has 14 amino acids. This TCR derives from a man aged 25-40 years with Graves' ophthalmopathy. This rearrangement joins TRBV27 to TRBJ2-5, with D perhaps TRBD2 (6 bases). The sample comprised blood. Written as DNA, the CDR3 is TGTGCCAGCAGTTCACTCCGGAGGGAAGAGACCCAGTACTTC. Amino acid sequence: CASSSLRREETQYF.